This T cell receptor beta chain originates from a study of lymphopenia after photon versus proton radiotherapy (dated by TCRdb to about 2019). Context from the whole study: Photon and proton radiation therapy were compared by the study for their immunological effects in patients with gastrointestinal tumors who developed high-grade lymphopenia. The cohort comprised more than 15 patients with gastrointestinal tumors who received either photon or proton therapy and then developed lymphopenia. The goal of the study was to characterize the differences between the two radiation modalities in how they affect the immune system.

The CDR3, cysteine through phenylalanine, is 13 amino acids long. Only CDR3 DNA is held: 39 bases, read in frame from base 1. Deletion took 0 bases off V and 5 bases off J, with a span of 5 bases between the germline ends. The germline V gene sets CDR1 to SGHTA and CDR2 to FQGTGA. Broader findings and caveats from the paper: The survival association was assessed only in patients who died, and better survival with proton therapy was presented by the authors as a possibility rather than a demonstrated result. After the lymphocyte count nadir, repertoires from photon-treated patients showed oligoclonal expansion, particularly of CD8+ Temra cells, and this expansion drove the decline in diversity. Proton-treated patients stayed relatively stable during treatment, while photon-treated patients lost naive T cells and TCR diversity and gained effector/memory populations. Among patients across the cohort who died, overall survival time showed an inverse correlation with a larger post-nadir drop in TCR diversity.

In regard to this clone: Its antigen specificity is not known. Base qualities are not recorded, but no much larger clone differs from it by a single base.

Library preparation was by the immunoSEQ multiplex PCR assay. T cell repertoires were profiled by deep sequencing of rearranged TCR beta loci, alongside multiparametric flow cytometry. Held by TCRdb, this immuneACCESS table contains in-frame sequences only and omits some clones. Under half of the omission traces to an unresolved V gene where checked; the cause of the rest is unknown. The sample table lists over 50,000 clones, roughly 86% of them with a count of one. The top ten clonotypes cover approximately 2.4% of the sample. The TCR sequence derives from a man aged 40-49 years with gastric cancer. The source was peripheral blood, collected from a patient treated with photon-based radiotherapy. The V and J segments used are TRBV7-3 and TRBJ2-4; confidence is insufficient to name the D gene. Here the CDR3 is given as CASSLTSENIQYF. The bases read TGTGCCAGCAGCTTAACGTCAGAAAACATTCAGTACTTC.